The sequence of this T cell receptor (beta chain) was determined in a study of cytomegalovirus exposure and HLA in healthy donors. Study-wide background: Among the approximately 400 donors who were genotyped, roughly 76% fell in the genetic ancestry cluster that is associated with self-reported Caucasian donors.

PCR used 60 Vbeta primers and 13 Jbeta primers. Only in-frame clones appear in the TCRdb table, and some are missing; sequencing was by immunoSEQ multiplex PCR. Among fewer than 250,000 clones, 83% were seen once, and the ten largest hold more than 1.3%. Germline CDR1 reads MDHEN; CDR2 reads SYDVKM. This CDR3 has 14 residues. V lost 2 bases, J lost 8 bases, and 13 bases lay in between. The source material was PBMCs. The chain has TRBV28 and TRBJ2-1; D is uncertain. This sequence originates from a girl aged 10-17 years in good health and CMV-seronegative. The CDR3 region has the DNA TGTGCCAGCAGTTTACCAAGCGCAGTCGATGAGCAGTTCTTC. It encodes CASSLPSAVDEQFF.